This entry features one T cell receptor beta chain sequence. The assay was immunoSEQ multiplex PCR, and TCRdb's table has in-frame clones only and misses some. The sample records about 160,000 clones, more than 80% being singletons. Trimming pared 10 bases from V and 0 bases from J, leaving 21 bases between. The CDR3 consists of 17 residues. Germline V CDR1 and CDR2: SGHTA, FQGNSA. This specimen comes from a study of T cell responses to AZD1222 COVID-19 vaccine. The source is an adult in good health. Sample: peripheral blood, taken on day 0 of AZD1222 vaccination. The V call is TRBV7-2, the J call TRBJ2-2, with TRBD2 as a possible D gene (5 bases). DNA of the CDR3: TGTGCCACCCCCCCCGGTGGTAGCGCGACGAACACCGGGGAGCTGTTTTTT. Amino acid sequence: CATPPGGSATNTGELFF.